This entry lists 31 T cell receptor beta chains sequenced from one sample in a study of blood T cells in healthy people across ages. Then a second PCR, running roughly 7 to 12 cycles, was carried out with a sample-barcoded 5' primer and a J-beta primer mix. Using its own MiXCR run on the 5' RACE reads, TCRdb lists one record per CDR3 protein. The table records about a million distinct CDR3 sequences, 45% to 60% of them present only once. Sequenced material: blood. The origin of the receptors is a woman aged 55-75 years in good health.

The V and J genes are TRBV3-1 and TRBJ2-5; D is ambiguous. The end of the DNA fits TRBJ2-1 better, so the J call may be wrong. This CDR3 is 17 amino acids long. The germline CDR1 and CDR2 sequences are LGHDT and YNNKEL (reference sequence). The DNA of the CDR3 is TGTGCCAGCAGCCTAGTGTTCGGCCCGCGGAGTCAAGAGACCCAGTTCTTC. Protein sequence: CASSLVFGPRSQETQFF.

The CDR3 DNA is TGCGCCAGCAGCCAAGATGCGAACCGGGACAGGGGCAACGAGCAGTACTTC. Encoded protein: CASSQDANRDRGNEQYF. The chain employs TRBV4-1 and TRBJ2-7, with TRBD1 matching 10 bases. The V gene's germline CDR1 is MGHRA and CDR2 YSYEKL. The CDR3 contains 17 residues. The trim removed 0 bases at V and 5 bases at J, leaving 10 bases unmatched.

The CDR3 sequence: CASSFLQGRPDTQYF. For the CDR3, the DNA is TGCGCCAGCAGCTTTCTACAGGGACGTCCGGATACGCAGTATTTT. V is TRBV5-1 and J is TRBJ2-3; possibly TRBD1 for D (6 bases). V shed 2 bases and J shed 6 bases, with 16 bases lying between them. CDR1 and CDR2 (germline): SGHRS, YFSETQ. This CDR3 contains 15 residues.

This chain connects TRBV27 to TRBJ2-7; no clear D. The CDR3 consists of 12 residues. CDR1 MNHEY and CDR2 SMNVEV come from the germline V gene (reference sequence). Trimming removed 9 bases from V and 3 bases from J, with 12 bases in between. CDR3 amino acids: CARPRQFYEQYF. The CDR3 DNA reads TGTGCCAGGCCTCGGCAGTTCTACGAGCAGTACTTC.

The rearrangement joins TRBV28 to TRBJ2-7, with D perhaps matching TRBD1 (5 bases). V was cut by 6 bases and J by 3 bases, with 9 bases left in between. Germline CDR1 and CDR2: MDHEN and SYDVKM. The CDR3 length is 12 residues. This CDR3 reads CASRRQLYEQYF. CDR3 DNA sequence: TGTGCCAGCAGACGACAGCTCTACGAGCAGTACTTC.

CDR3 nucleotides: TGCGCCAGCAGCCCACACGGGGGGGGCAGCGGCTCCTACAATGAGCAGTTCTTC. This codes for CASSPHGGGSGSYNEQFF. The rearrangement joins TRBV4-1 to TRBJ2-1; TRBD2 matches 8 bases. Germline V gene data show CDR1 as MGHRA and CDR2 as YSYEKL. The CDR3 loop spans 18 amino acids. The V gene end was trimmed by 4 bases and the J gene end by 0 bases; junction bases not matched to a gene: 11.

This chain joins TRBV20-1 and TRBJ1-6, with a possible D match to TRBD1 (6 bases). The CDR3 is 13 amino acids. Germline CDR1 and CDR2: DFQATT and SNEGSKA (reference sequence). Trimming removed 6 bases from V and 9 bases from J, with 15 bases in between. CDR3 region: CSARTAVFSPLHF. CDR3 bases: TGCAGTGCCAGGACAGCCGTTTTTTCACCCCTCCACTTT.

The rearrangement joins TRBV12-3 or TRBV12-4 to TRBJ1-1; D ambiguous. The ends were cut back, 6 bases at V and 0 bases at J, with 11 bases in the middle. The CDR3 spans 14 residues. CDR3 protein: CASRGMAVNTEAFF. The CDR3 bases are TGTGCCAGCAGGGGGATGGCAGTGAACACTGAAGCTTTCTTT.

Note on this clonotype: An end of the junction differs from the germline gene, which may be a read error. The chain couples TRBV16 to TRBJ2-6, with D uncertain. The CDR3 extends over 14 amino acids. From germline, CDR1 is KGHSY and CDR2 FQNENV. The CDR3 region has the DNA TGTACCAGCAGCCCCAATAGGGGGGCCAACGTCCTGACTTTC. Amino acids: CTSSPNRGANVLTF.

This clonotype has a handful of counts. The CDR3 reads CSVIQGANYEQYF. The CDR3 nucleotides are TGCAGCGTCATACAGGGGGCGAACTACGAGCAGTACTTC. This sequence joins TRBV29-1 and TRBJ2-7, with 9 positions matching TRBD1. With 6 bases clipped from V and 3 bases from J, the junction kept 6 bases outside the gene matches. The CDR3 has 13 residues. Germline lookup yields CDR1 SQVTM and CDR2 ANQGSEA.

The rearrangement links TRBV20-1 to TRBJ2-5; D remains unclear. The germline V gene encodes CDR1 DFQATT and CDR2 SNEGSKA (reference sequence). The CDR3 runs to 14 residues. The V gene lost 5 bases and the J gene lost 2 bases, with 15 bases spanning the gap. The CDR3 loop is CSARNTGRQETQYF. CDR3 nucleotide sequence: TGCAGTGCTCGCAATACTGGACGGCAAGAGACCCAGTACTTC.

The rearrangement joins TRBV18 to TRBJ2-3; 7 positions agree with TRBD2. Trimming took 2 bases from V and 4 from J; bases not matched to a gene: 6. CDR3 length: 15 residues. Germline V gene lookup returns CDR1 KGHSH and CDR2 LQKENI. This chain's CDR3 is CASSPTGLVADTQYF. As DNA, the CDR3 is TGTGCCAGCTCACCAACCGGACTAGTGGCAGATACGCAGTATTTT. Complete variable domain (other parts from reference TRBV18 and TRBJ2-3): NAGVMQNPRHLVRRRGQEARLRCSPMKGHSHVYWYRQLPEEGLKFMVYLQKENIIDESGMPKERFSAEFPKEGPSILRIQQVVRGDSAAYFCASSPTGLVADTQYFGPGTRLTVL.

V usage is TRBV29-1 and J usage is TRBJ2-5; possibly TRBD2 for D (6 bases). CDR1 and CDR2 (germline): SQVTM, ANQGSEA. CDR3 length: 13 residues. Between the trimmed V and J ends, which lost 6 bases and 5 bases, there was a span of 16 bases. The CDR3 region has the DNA TGCAGCGTGGTTGGAGGGCGGTTTGAGACCCAGTACTTC. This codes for CSVVGGRFETQYF.

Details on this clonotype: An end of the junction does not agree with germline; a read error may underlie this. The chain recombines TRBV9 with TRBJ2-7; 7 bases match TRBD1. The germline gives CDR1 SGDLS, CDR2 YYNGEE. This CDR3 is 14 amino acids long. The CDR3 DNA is TGTACCAGCAGCGACCGGGACAGCTCCTACGAGCAGTACTTC. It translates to CTSSDRDSSYEQYF.

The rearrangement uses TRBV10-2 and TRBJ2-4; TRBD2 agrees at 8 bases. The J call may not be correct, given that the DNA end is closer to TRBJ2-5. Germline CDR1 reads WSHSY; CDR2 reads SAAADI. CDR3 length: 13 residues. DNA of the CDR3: TGCGCCAGCAGTGAGGCGGGGGGCGAGACCCAGTACTTC. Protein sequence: CASSEAGGETQYF.

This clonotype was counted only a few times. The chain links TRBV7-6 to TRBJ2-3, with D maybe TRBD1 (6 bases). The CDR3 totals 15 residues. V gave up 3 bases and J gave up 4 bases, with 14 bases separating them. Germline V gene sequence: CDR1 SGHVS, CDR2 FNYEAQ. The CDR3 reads CASSLTGLVADTQYF. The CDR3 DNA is TGTGCCAGCAGCTTGACAGGCTTGGTAGCAGATACGCAGTATTTT. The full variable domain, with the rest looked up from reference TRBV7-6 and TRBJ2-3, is GAGVSQSPRYKVTKRGQDVALRCDPISGHVSLYWYRQALGQGPEFLTYFNYEAQQDKSGLPNDRFSAERPEGSISTLTIQRTEQRDSAMYRCASSLTGLVADTQYFGPGTRLTVL.

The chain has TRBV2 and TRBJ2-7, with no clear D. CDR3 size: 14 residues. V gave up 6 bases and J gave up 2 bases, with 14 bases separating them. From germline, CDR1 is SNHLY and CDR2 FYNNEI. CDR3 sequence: CASRPTYLAYEQYF. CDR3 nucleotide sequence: TGTGCCAGCAGACCTACTTATTTAGCCTACGAGCAGTACTTC.

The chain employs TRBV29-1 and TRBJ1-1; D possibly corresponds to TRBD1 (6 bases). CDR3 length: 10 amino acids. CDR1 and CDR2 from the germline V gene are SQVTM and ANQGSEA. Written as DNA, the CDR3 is TGCGGGGGCATGAACACTGAAGCTTTCTTT. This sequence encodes CGGMNTEAFF.

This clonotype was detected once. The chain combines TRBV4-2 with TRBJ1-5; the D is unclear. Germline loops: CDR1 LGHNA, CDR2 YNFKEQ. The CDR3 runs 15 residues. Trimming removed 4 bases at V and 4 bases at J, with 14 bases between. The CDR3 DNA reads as TGTGCCAGCAGCCGAGAATCATCTCAGAATCAGCCCCAGCATTTT. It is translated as CASSRESSQNQPQHF.

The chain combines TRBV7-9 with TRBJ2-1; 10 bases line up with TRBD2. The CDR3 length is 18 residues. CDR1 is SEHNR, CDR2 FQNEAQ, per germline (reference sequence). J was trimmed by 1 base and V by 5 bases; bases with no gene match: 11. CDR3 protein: CASSLGGGLAVSYNEQFF. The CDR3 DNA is TGTGCCAGCAGCCTGGGTGGTGGACTAGCGGTATCCTACAATGAGCAGTTCTTC. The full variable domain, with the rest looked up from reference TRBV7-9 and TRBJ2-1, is DTGVSQNPRHKITKRGQNVTFRCDPISEHNRLYWYRQTLGQGPEFLTYFQNEAQLEKSRLLSDRFSAERPKGSFSTLEIQRTEQGDSAMYLCASSLGGGLAVSYNEQFFGPGTRLTVL.

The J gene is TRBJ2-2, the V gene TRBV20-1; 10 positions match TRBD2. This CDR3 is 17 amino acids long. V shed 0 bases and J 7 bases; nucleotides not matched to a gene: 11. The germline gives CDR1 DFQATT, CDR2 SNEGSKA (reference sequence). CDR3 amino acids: CSARDWALAGAIGELFF. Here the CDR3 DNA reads TGCAGTGCTAGAGATTGGGCCCTAGCGGGAGCTATCGGGGAGCTGTTTTTT.

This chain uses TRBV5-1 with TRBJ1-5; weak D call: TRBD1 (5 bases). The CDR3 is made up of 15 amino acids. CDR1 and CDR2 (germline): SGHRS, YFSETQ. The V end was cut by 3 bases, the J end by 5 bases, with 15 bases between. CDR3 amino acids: CASSSGYGVDQPQHF. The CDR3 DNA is TGCGCCAGCAGCTCAGGGTATGGAGTGGATCAGCCCCAGCATTTT.

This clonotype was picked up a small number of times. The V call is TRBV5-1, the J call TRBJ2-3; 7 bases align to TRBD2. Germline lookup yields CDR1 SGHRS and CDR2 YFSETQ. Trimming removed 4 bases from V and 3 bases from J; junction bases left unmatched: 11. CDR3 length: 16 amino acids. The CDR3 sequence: CASSRGEQRLTDTQYF. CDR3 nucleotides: TGCGCCAGCAGCCGGGGGGAGCAGCGGCTTACAGATACGCAGTATTTT.

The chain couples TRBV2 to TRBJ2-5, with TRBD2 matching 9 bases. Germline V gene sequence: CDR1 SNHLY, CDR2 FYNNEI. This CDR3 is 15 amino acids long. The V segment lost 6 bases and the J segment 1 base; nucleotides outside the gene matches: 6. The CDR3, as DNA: TGTGCCAGCAGCTCTAGCGGGATGCCCCAAGAGACCCAGTACTTC. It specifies CASSSSGMPQETQYF. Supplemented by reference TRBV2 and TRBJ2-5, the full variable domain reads EPEVTQTPSHQVTQMGQEVILRCVPISNHLYFYWYRQILGQKVEFLVSFYNNEISEKSEIFDDQFSVERPDGSNFTLKIRSTKLEDSAMYFCASSSSGMPQETQYFGPGTRLLVL.

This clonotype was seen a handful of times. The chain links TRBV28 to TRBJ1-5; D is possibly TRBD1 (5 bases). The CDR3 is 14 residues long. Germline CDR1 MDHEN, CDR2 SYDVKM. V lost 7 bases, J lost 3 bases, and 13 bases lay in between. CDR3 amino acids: CASNGGRANQPQHF. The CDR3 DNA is TGTGCCAGCAACGGGGGGAGGGCCAATCAGCCCCAGCATTTT.

CDR3 protein: CASSLVGLVTDTQYF. The DNA of the CDR3 is TGTGCCAGCAGCTTAGTCGGTCTAGTCACAGATACGCAGTATTTT. J is TRBJ2-3 and V is TRBV7-9; no clear D gene. Germline CDR1 SEHNR, CDR2 FQNEAQ (reference sequence). The ends were cut back, 1 base at V and 2 bases at J, with 10 bases in the middle. The CDR3 covers 15 residues.

The CDR3 is CASSLGGQREKLFF. CDR3 DNA sequence: TGTGCCAGCAGTTTAGGGGGGCAGAGGGAAAAACTGTTTTTT. V gene TRBV28 combines with J gene TRBJ1-4, with TRBD1 as a possible D gene (6 bases). V was clipped by 2 bases and J by 8 bases, with 12 bases between them. CDR1 MDHEN and CDR2 SYDVKM come from the germline V gene. The CDR3 runs to 14 residues.

The CDR3 sequence is CSVRALGSYEQYF. The CDR3 DNA reads as TGCAGCGTTAGGGCACTTGGGTCTTATGAGCAGTACTTC. The V call is TRBV29-1, the J call TRBJ2-4; D is unresolved. Germline CDR1 SQVTM, CDR2 ANQGSEA. CDR3 length: 13 residues. The V end was cut by 5 bases, the J end by 13 bases, with 21 bases between.

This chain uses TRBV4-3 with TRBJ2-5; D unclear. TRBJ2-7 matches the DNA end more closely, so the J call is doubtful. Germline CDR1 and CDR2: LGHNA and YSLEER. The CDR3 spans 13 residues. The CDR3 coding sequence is TGCGCCAGCAGCCAAGAAGTCGCCTACGAGCAGTACTTC. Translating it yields CASSQEVAYEQYF.

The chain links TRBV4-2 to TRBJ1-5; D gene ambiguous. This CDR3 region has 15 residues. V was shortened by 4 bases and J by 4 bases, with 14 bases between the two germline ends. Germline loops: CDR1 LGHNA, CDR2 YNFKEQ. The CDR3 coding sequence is TGTGCCAGCAGCCGAGAGGAAGAGGTAAATCAGCCCCAGCATTTT. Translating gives CASSREEEVNQPQHF.

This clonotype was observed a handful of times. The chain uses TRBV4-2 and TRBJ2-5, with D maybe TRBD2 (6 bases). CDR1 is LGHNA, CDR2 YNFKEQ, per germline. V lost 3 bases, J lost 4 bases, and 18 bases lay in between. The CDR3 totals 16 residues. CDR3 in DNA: TGTGCCAGCAGCCATTTTAGCGGCCCTCCCGGAGAGACCCAGTACTTC. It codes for CASSHFSGPPGETQYF.